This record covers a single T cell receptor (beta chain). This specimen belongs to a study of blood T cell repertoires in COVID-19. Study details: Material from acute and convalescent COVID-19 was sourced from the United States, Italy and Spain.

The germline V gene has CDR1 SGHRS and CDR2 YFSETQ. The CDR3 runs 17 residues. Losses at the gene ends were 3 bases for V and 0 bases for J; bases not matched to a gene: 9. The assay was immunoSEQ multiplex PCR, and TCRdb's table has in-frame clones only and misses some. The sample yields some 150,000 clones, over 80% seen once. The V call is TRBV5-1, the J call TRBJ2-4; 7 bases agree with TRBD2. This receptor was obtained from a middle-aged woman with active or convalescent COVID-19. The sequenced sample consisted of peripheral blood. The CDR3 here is CASSSSPAGLAKNIQYF. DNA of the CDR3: TGCGCCAGCAGCTCTAGTCCAGCGGGGTTAGCCAAAAACATTCAGTACTTC.